This T cell receptor (beta chain) is from a study of technical replicates of blood from a handful of donors. Sequencing was performed with immunoSEQ multiplex PCR; in TCRdb, only in-frame clones are kept and a portion is missing. The table shows about 84,000 clones, with 97% occurring only once. CDR3 size: 10 residues. From germline, CDR1 is GTSNPN and CDR2 SVGIG (reference sequence). Note on this clone: A read error may account for a junction end that differs from germline.

The sequence came from a human donor in good health. The rearrangement joins TRBV30 to TRBJ2-3; weak D call: TRBD2 (6 bases). The specimen sequenced was T cells isolated from PBMCs. CDR3 sequence reads: CAWGGTSPHF. CDR3 in DNA: TGTGCCTGGGGGGGGACCTCGCCGCATTTT.